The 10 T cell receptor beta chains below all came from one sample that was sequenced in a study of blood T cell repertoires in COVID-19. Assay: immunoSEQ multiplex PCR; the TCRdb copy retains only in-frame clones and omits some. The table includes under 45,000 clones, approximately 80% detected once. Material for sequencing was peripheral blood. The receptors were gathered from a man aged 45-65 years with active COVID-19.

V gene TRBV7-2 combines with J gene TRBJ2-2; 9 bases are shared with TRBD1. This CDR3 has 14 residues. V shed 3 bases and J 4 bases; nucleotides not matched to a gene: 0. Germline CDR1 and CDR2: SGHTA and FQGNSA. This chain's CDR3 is CASSLDRGTGELFF. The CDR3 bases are TGTGCCAGCAGCTTGGACAGGGGCACCGGGGAGCTGTTTTTT.

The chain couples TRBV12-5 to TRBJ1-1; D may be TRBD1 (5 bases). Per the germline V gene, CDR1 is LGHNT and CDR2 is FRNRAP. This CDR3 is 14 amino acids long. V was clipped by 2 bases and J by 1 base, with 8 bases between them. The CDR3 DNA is TGTGCTAGTGGTTTGTTCCAGGGGAACACTGAAGCTTTCTTT. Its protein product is CASGLFQGNTEAFF.

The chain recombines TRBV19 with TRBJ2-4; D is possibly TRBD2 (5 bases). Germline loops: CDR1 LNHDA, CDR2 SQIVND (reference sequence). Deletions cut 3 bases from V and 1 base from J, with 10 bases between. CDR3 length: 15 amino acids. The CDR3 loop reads CASSIPGVAKNIQYF. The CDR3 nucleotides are TGTGCCAGTAGTATCCCCGGGGTGGCCAAAAACATTCAGTACTTC. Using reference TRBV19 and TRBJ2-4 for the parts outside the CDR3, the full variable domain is DGGITQSPKYLFRKEGQNVTLSCEQNLNHDAMYWYRQDPGQGLRLIYYSQIVNDFQKGDIAEGYSVSREKKESFPLTVTSAQKNPTAFYLCASSIPGVAKNIQYFGAGTRLSVL.

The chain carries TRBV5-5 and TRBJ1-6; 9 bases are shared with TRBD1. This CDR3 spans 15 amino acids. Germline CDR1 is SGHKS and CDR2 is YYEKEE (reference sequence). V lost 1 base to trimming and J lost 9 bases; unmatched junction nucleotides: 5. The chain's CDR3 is CASSLQRTGVSPLHF. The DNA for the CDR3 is TGTGCCAGCAGCTTGCAGCGGACAGGGGTTTCACCCCTCCACTTT.

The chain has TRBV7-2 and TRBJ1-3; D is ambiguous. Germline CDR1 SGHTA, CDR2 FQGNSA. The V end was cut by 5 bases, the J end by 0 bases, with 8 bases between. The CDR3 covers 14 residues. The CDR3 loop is CASSGRISGNTIYF. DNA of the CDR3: TGTGCCAGCAGCGGGCGTATCTCTGGAAACACCATATATTTT.

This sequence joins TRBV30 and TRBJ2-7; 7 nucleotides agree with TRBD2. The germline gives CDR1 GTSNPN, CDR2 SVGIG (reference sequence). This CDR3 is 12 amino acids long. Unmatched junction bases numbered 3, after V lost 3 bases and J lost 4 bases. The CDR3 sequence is CAWRAGKYEQYF. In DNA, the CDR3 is TGTGCCTGGAGAGCGGGAAAGTACGAGCAGTACTTC.

The CDR3 here is CASSVATNPAAGANVLTF. The CDR3 coding sequence is TGTGCCAGCAGCGTAGCTACTAATCCAGCGGCTGGGGCCAACGTCCTGACTTTC. V usage is TRBV9 and J usage is TRBJ2-6, with D possibly being TRBD2 (5 bases). CDR1 SGDLS and CDR2 YYNGEE come from the germline V gene. V lost 0 bases, J lost 2 bases, and 15 bases lay in between. The CDR3 extends over 18 amino acids.

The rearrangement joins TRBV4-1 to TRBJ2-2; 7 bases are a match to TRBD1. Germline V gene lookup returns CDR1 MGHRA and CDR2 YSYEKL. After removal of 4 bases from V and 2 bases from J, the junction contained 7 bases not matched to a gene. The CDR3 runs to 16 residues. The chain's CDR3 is CASSPRTGINTGELFF. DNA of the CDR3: TGCGCCAGCAGCCCAAGGACAGGAATCAACACCGGGGAGCTGTTTTTT.

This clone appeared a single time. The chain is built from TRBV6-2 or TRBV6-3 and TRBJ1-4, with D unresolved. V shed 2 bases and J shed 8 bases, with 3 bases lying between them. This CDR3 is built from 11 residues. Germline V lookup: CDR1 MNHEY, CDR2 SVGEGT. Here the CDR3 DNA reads TGTGCCAGCAGTTACCGGGAAAAACTGTTTTTT. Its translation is CASSYREKLFF.

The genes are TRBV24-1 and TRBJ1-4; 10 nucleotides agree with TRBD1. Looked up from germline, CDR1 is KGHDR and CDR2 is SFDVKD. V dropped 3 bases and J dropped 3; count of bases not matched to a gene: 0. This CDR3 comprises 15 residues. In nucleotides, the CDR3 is TGTGCCACCAGTGATGACAGGGGGCCTAATGAAAAACTGTTTTTT. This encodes CATSDDRGPNEKLFF.